This paragraph covers one T cell receptor beta chain sequence. The sample originates from a study of shared T cell receptors in the human thymus. Trimming shortened V by 10 bases and J by 7 bases, and 17 bases separated the two germline ends. The CDR3 loop spans 12 amino acids. CDR1 is SGHTS and CDR2 is YDEGEE in the germline V gene. Repertoires were generated with immunoSEQ multiplex PCR, while TCRdb's copy carries only in-frame clones and drops some. The table includes some 760,000 clones, roughly 85% detected once. These records were also assigned to another study, of human thymus T cells.

The TCR was taken from a girl under three years old with a congenital heart defect. The rearrangement joins TRBV5-8 to TRBJ2-5; D remains ambiguous. The sample consisted of thymocytes. Here the CDR3 DNA reads TGTGCCGGAACTACTTATCGACGGACCCAGTACTTC. Translation: CAGTTYRRTQYF. Complete variable domain (other parts from reference TRBV5-8 and TRBJ2-5): EAGVTQSPTHLIKTRGQQATLRCSPISGHTSVYWYQQALGLGLQFLLWYDEGEERNRGNFPPRFSGRQFPNYSSELNVNALELEDSALYLCAGTTYRRTQYFGPGTRLLVL.